The clone carrying this TCR beta chain was observed at least ten times. Its antigen is unidentified. CDR3 length: 14 amino acids. CDR1 and CDR2 from the germline V gene are SGHTA and FQGNSA. Trimming took off 7 bases at V and 1 base at J, with 13 bases between the two ends. RNA transcripts gave rise to amplified TCR beta CDR3 regions. The study used the HTBI primer set for a first-round RT-PCR of the TCR CDR3. TCRdb itself ran the multiplex PCR reads through MiXCR, one entry per CDR3 protein. The sample has just under 750,000 distinct CDR3 sequences; roughly a third are singletons. This record comes from a study of T cells in Graves' hyperthyroidism and ophthalmopathy. Broader study findings: Before onset, by a median of about seven months, the model predicted ophthalmopathy. Expanded thyroid clonotypes (above 0.001) were mostly also found in blood.

The study left out patients who had uncontrolled infection, other autoimmune disease, pregnancy or lactation. Sequenced: blood. The receptor's source is a woman aged 40-49 years with Graves' hyperthyroidism. The chain is built from TRBV7-2 and TRBJ2-5; no clear D gene. This chain's CDR3 is CASTPVAAQETQYF. The CDR3 DNA is TGTGCCAGCACCCCCGTGGCGGCCCAAGAGACCCAGTACTTC.